This TCR beta chain was observed in a study of shared clonotypes between healthy human individuals. Assay runs were performed at deep level. Sequencing used immunoSEQ multiplex PCR; TCRdb keeps in-frame clones, though not all of them. The repertoire holds about 480,000 clones, with less than 85% as singletons. Trimming shortened V by 1 base and J by 15 bases, and 10 bases separated the two germline ends. Germline V gene sequence: CDR1 MNHNS, CDR2 SASEGT. The CDR3 runs 11 residues. This chain uses TRBV6-1 with TRBJ2-1; D not certain. The material sequenced was PBMCs. This receptor was identified in a woman between 40 and 55 years old in good health. Some clones in this sample may be carry-over from other donors' samples. The CDR3 spells CASSEGPKAFF. The CDR3 region has the DNA TGTGCCAGCAGTGAAGGGCCGAAGGCGTTCTTC.